This TCR beta chain was sequenced in a study of PD-1 blockade in classical Hodgkin lymphoma. Overall study: Patients were treated with nivolumab at 3 mg/kg, and this was given intravenously every 2 weeks.

Study-wide findings and caveats: The CD4+ diversity rise by C4D1 was clearest in complete responders.

Time point indicated: cycle 4 day 1 (C4D1), after more than five weeks of nivolumab. Each and every patient relapsed after autologous stem cell transplantation, and patients got differing brentuximab vedotin exposure. The best responses consisted of complete response, partial response or progressive disease. Profiling relied on immunoSEQ multiplex PCR, and the TCRdb table lists in-frame clones only, not all of them. This sample has roughly 96,000 clones, with about 92% found just once. As for this clone: The antigen is unknown.

Germline V gene lookup returns CDR1 ENHRY and CDR2 SYGVKD. This CDR3 contains 16 residues. The V gene end was trimmed by 6 bases and the J gene end by 7 bases; junction bases not matched to a gene: 6. Sequenced here: peripheral blood mononuclear cells (PBMCs), sampled before the fourth cycle of nivolumab. The source of this sequence is a human donor with classical Hodgkin lymphoma. The chain is built from TRBV10-3 and TRBJ2-1, with 16 bases that match TRBD2. This CDR3 reads CAIRGTSGRALNEQFF. The CDR3 DNA follows: TGTGCCATCAGGGGGACTAGCGGGAGGGCCTTGAATGAGCAGTTCTTC.